The T cell receptor beta chain under discussion was sequenced for a study of post-analysis software for immune sequencing data. V gave up 0 bases and J gave up 6 bases, with 10 bases separating them. The CDR3 totals 14 residues. Germline values: CDR1 SEHNR, CDR2 FQNEAQ (reference sequence). Study findings and constraints: The study found TRBV5-6, TRBV5-1 and TRBV20-1 among several TRBV segments more frequent in patients than controls.

This clonotype was counted ten times or more. Its antigen is unidentified. The TCR beta cDNA libraries contained unique molecular identifiers. TCRdb passed the PCR reads through MiXCR, listing each CDR3 protein once. Of hundreds of thousands of distinct CDR3 sequences in the sample, roughly 30% were seen once. The chain employs TRBV7-9 and TRBJ2-3; possible D gene TRBD1, 5 bases. Sample: blood. The source is a girl aged 10-17 years with multiple sclerosis. Here the CDR3 reads CASSLAGRSDTQYF. In DNA, the CDR3 is TGTGCCAGCAGCTTAGCGGGGCGCTCGGATACGCAGTATTTT.